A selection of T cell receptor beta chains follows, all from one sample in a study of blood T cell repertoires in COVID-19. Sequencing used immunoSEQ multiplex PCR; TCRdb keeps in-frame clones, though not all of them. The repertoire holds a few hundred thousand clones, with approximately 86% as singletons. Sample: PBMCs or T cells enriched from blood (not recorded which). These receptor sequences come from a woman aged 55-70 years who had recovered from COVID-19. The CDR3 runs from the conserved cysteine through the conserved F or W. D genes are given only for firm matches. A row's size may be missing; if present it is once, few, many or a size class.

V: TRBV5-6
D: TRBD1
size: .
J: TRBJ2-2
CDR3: CASSWTGTLGELFF
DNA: TGTGCCAGCAGCTGGACAGGGACCCTTGGGGAGCTGTTTTTT

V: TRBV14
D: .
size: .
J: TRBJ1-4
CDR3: CASSQIGQGNEKLFF
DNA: TGTGCCAGCAGCCAAATCGGGCAGGGCAATGAAAAACTGTTTTTT

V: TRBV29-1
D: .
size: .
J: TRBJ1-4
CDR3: CSVRQGTNEKLFF
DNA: TGCAGCGTGCGGCAGGGGACTAATGAAAAACTGTTTTTT

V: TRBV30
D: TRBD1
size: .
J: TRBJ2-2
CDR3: CAWRRTGNTGELFF
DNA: TGTGCCTGGAGACGGACAGGGAACACCGGGGAGCTGTTTTTT

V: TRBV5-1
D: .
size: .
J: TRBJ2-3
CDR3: CASRYGSTDTQYF
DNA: TGCGCCAGCAGGTACGGTAGCACAGATACGCAGTATTTT

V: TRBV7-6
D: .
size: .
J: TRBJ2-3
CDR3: CASSLGLWFNPDTQYF
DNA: TGTGCCAGCAGCTTAGGGCTCTGGTTCAATCCAGATACGCAGTATTTT

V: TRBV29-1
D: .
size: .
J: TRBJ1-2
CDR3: CSAWAGSIGDYGYTF
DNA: TGCAGCGCATGGGCAGGGTCCATCGGAGACTATGGCTACACCTTC

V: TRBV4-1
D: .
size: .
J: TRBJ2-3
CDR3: CASSQEQTDTQYF
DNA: TGCGCCAGCAGCCAAGAACAGACAGATACGCAGTATTTT

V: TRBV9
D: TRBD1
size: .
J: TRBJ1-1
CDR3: CASSLGQGAGMNTEAFF
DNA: TGTGCCAGCAGCCTAGGACAGGGGGCGGGGATGAACACTGAAGCTTTCTTT

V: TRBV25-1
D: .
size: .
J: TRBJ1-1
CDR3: CASSEWEAHEAFF
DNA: TGTGCCAGCAGTGAATGGGAGGCTCATGAAGCTTTCTTT

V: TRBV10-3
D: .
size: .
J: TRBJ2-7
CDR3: CAISDQDWAGSYEQYF
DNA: TGTGCCATCAGTGATCAGGACTGGGCGGGCTCCTACGAGCAGTACTTC

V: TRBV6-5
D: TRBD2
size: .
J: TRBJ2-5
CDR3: CASSFTTSGIRGTQYF
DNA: TGTGCCAGCAGTTTCACGACTAGCGGGATAAGGGGGACCCAGTACTTC

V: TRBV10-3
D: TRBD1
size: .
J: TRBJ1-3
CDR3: CAISAETGGRSGNTIYF
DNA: TGTGCCATCAGTGCAGAGACAGGGGGCCGCTCTGGAAACACCATATATTTT

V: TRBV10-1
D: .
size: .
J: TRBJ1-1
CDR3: CASTAGMNTEAFF
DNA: TGCGCCAGCACGGCGGGAATGAACACTGAAGCTTTCTTT

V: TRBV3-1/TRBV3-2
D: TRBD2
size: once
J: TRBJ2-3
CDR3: CASSQRGTRSMDTQYF
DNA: TGTGCCAGCAGCCAGCGCGGGACTAGATCGATGGATACGCAGTATTTT

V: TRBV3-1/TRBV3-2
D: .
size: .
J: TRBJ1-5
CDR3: CASSRGDYQPQHF
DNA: TGTGCCAGCAGCCGCGGAGATTATCAGCCCCAGCATTTT

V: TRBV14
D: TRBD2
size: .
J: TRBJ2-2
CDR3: CASSPLAGGDTGELFF
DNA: TGTGCCAGCAGCCCTCTAGCGGGGGGAGACACCGGGGAGCTGTTTTTT

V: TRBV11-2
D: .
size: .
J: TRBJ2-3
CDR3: CASSFGRSSTDTQYF
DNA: TGTGCCAGCAGCTTTGGGAGGTCTAGCACAGATACGCAGTATTTT

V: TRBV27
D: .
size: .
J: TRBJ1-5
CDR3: CASSSGGFSQPQHF
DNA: TGTGCCAGCAGCTCTGGGGGGTTTAGTCAGCCCCAGCATTTT

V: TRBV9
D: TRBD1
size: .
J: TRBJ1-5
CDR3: CASSVGQGDQPQHF
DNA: TGTGCCAGCAGCGTCGGACAGGGTGATCAGCCCCAGCATTTT

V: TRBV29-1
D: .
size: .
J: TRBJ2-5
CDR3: CSVEVPGETQYF
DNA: TGCAGCGTTGAAGTCCCAGGAGAGACCCAGTACTTC

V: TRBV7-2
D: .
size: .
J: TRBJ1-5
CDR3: CASSPYAVSNQPQHF
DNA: TGTGCCAGCAGCCCCTACGCGGTGTCTAATCAGCCCCAGCATTTT